These 10 T cell receptor beta chains were sequenced from one sample in a study of CD8 T cells in ankylosing spondylitis. TCRdb recomputed calls from the 5' RACE reads with MiXCR, one row per CDR3 protein. The sample has some 200,000 distinct CDR3 sequences; 10% to 15% are singletons. The sequenced sample was blood, either unsorted or a sorted T cell fraction (not recorded which). The receptor set was obtained from a male donor with ankylosing spondylitis or in good health (not recorded which).

This chain links TRBV7-6 with TRBJ1-1; 7 nucleotides align to TRBD1. This CDR3 is 14 amino acids long. The V and J ends lost 2 bases and 3 bases, in that order; junction bases with no gene match: 3. Looked up from germline, CDR1 is SGHVS and CDR2 is FNYEAQ. The CDR3 DNA follows: TGTGCCAGCAGCTTATCGGGACAGTACACTGAAGCTTTCTTT. Its translation: CASSLSGQYTEAFF.

This clonotype has only a few counts. The gene calls are TRBV3-1 and TRBJ2-1; 10 bases match TRBD1. Trimming at V came to 2 bases and at J to 9 bases, leaving 10 bases not matched to a gene. CDR3 length equals 16 residues. The germline V gene has CDR1 LGHDT and CDR2 YNNKEL (reference sequence). CDR3 loop: CASSQPGQGISAEQFF. The CDR3 DNA sequence: TGTGCCAGCAGCCAACCGGGACAGGGGATCTCTGCTGAGCAGTTCTTC.

With regard to this clonotype: Mismatch with germline at one junction end may stem from a read error. The chain carries TRBV20-1 and TRBJ2-5, with a weak D call TRBD1 (6 bases). The CDR3 is made up of 15 amino acids. The germline V gene has CDR1 DFQATT and CDR2 SNEGSKA (reference sequence). CDR3 sequence (DNA): TGCAGTGCGAGAGGGGGTGGTGGGATTGAGGAGACCCAGTACTTC. It is translated as CSARGGGGIEETQYF.

V gene TRBV6-1 combines with J gene TRBJ2-7, with D perhaps matching TRBD1 (6 bases). CDR3 length: 13 amino acids. Trimming left V 6 bases short and J 5 bases short, with 14 bases between. From germline, CDR1 is MNHNS and CDR2 SASEGT. The CDR3 DNA reads as TGTGCCAGCAGCAGACAGGCGCTGAACGAGCAGTACTTC. Amino acid sequence: CASSRQALNEQYF.

Comment on this clonotype: A much bigger clone sits one base away, suggesting this may be a read error. This likely comes from a read error, as the CDR3 has no conserved phenylalanine or tryptophan at its end. The chain is built from TRBV5-1 and TRBJ2-7; 10 positions match TRBD1. There are 15 residues in the CDR3. Looked up from germline, CDR1 is SGHRS and CDR2 is YFSETQ. V shed 0 bases, J shed 1 base, and the junction held 1 base outside the gene matches. In DNA, the CDR3 is TGCGCCAGCAGCTTGGGGACAGGGGGATCCTACGAGCAGTACTTA. This sequence encodes CASSLGTGGSYEQYL.

This clonotype was seen a handful of times. The V gene is TRBV7-9, the J gene TRBJ1-2, with 7 nucleotides matching TRBD1. Germline V gives CDR1 SEHNR, CDR2 FQNEAQ (reference sequence). Trimming at V came to 5 bases and at J to 2 bases, leaving 5 bases not matched to a gene. The CDR3 runs to 14 residues. CDR3 DNA sequence: TGTGCCAGCAGCCCTACAGGGGCGAACTATGGCTACACCTTC. Its translation is CASSPTGANYGYTF.

J is TRBJ2-3 and V is TRBV20-1; TRBD2 aligns across 11 bases. CDR1 and CDR2 from the germline V gene are DFQATT and SNEGSKA (reference sequence). CDR3 length equals 20 residues. Trimming took 1 base from V and 0 from J; bases not matched to a gene: 15. CDR3 DNA sequence: TGCAGTGCTAGAGTTTTGACTAGCGGGGACACTAAAGTGAGCACAGATACGCAGTATTTT. This gives the protein CSARVLTSGDTKVSTDTQYF.

The chain joins TRBV5-1 to TRBJ1-2; 9 bases are shared with TRBD1. CDR1 SGHRS and CDR2 YFSETQ come from the germline V gene. This CDR3 spans 13 amino acids. J lost 8 bases, V lost 4 bases, and 6 bases had no gene match. The CDR3 nucleotides are TGCGCCAGCAGCCACACAGGGGGCTTAGGCTACACCTTC. This gives the protein CASSHTGGLGYTF.

The table lists this clonotype with a few counts. The chain links TRBV27 to TRBJ1-1, with a weak D call TRBD1 (6 bases). V lost 6 bases, J lost 2 bases, and 16 bases lay in between. The CDR3 spans 15 residues. Germline CDR1 is MNHEY and CDR2 is SMNVEV (reference sequence). CDR3 region: CASSPGTTINTEAFF. CDR3 nucleotide sequence: TGTGCCAGCAGCCCCGGGACAACCATAAACACTGAAGCTTTCTTT.

This clonotype was seen only a few times. The genes are TRBV9 and TRBJ2-1; D is possibly TRBD1 (5 bases). The V and J ends lost 3 bases and 0 bases respectively, with 13 bases between them. Looked up from germline, CDR1 is SGDLS and CDR2 is YYNGEE. The CDR3 contains 16 residues. CDR3 sequence: CASSGAQDNSYNEQFF. The CDR3 DNA reads TGTGCCAGCAGCGGAGCGCAGGACAACTCCTACAATGAGCAGTTCTTC.